This entry lists 22 T cell receptor beta chains sequenced from one sample in a study of post-analysis software for immune sequencing data (dated by TCRdb to 2014 to 2015). Beyond this particular receptor, the publication reports: Significantly higher frequencies in patients than in controls were found for five or six TRBV segments, including TRBV5-6, TRBV5-1 and TRBV20-1.

The antigens of these receptors remain unknown. Library preparation was by PCR. TCRdb records Illumina HiSeq 2500 as the sequencer. To reduce PCR and sequencing biases, unique molecular identifiers were incorporated into the TCR beta cDNA libraries. TCRdb ran its own pipeline on the public reads, namely fastp trimming at Q25 and MiXCR clone calling, and kept in-frame beta chains. Identical CDR3 proteins give one entry, which carries the most common genes and DNA. The sample table lists 600,000 to 700,000 distinct CDR3 sequences, more than 50% of them with a count of one. The ten biggest clones cover approximately 10% of the sample. Sequencing was carried out using blood. The receptors originated from a girl aged 2 to 9 with multiple sclerosis.

The chain employs TRBV29-1 and TRBJ1-2, with unresolved D. The CDR3 covers 12 residues. Trimming removed 4 bases from V and 6 bases from J, with 12 bases in between. The germline gives CDR1 SQVTM, CDR2 ANQGSEA. CDR3 sequence (DNA): TGCAGCGTTGTTCTAGACTCCCATGGCTACACCTTC. Protein product: CSVVLDSHGYTF.

The gene calls are TRBV29-1 and TRBJ2-1; no clear D. Per germline, CDR1 SQVTM and CDR2 ANQGSEA. Trimming took off 0 bases at V and 7 bases at J, with 10 bases between the two ends. CDR3 length: 13 amino acids. This chain's CDR3 is CSVEELQKNEQFF. The CDR3 DNA reads as TGCAGCGTTGAAGAATTACAGAAGAATGAGCAGTTCTTC.

The chain combines TRBV9 with TRBJ2-1; 12 bases fit TRBD2. CDR1 is SGDLS and CDR2 is YYNGEE in the germline V gene. The CDR3 extends over 16 amino acids. V was clipped by 1 base and J by 9 bases; unmatched bases: 8. This CDR3 is CASSVSELAGGREQFF. The CDR3 region has the DNA TGTGCCAGCAGCGTAAGTGAACTAGCGGGAGGTCGTGAGCAGTTCTTC.

The gene calls are TRBV12-3 or TRBV12-4 and TRBJ1-4, with 9 nucleotides matching TRBD1. There are 14 residues in the CDR3. Trimming at V came to 3 bases and at J to 8 bases, leaving 4 bases not matched to a gene. The CDR3 coding sequence is TGTGCCAGCAGTTTTAGACAGGGGGACGAAAAACTGTTTTTT. This encodes CASSFRQGDEKLFF.

This clonotype was recorded a few times. The CDR3 protein is CASSLRDRGDYGYTF. Here the CDR3 DNA reads TGTGCCAGCAGCCTCCGGGACAGGGGAGACTATGGCTACACCTTC. This sequence joins TRBV14 and TRBJ1-2; 10 bases map to TRBD1. In germline, CDR1 is SGHDN, CDR2 FVKESK. The CDR3 has 15 residues. J lost 3 bases, V lost 4 bases, and 5 bases had no gene match.

This clonotype was recorded only once. This rearrangement joins TRBV4-1 to TRBJ2-5, with a tentative D call TRBD2 (6 bases). V shed 1 base and J shed 1 base, with 10 bases lying between them. Germline CDR1 reads MGHRA; CDR2 reads YSYEKL. The CDR3 has 15 amino acids. In nucleotides, the CDR3 is TGCGCCAGCAGCCAAGGCGGACTAACCCAAGAGACCCAGTACTTC. It is translated as CASSQGGLTQETQYF.

As DNA, the CDR3 is TGTGCCAGCAGCCCCGGGGGGACTCTAAGCTCCTACAATGAGCAGTTCTTC. Protein: CASSPGGTLSSYNEQFF. The chain recombines TRBV7-9 with TRBJ2-1, with TRBD2 matching 7 bases. Trimming took 5 bases from V and 0 from J; bases not matched to a gene: 10. Germline CDR1 is SEHNR and CDR2 is FQNEAQ (reference sequence). The CDR3 sequence is 17 residues long.

The chain has TRBV9 and TRBJ2-5; D is unresolved. The assigned J gene may be wrong: the sequence end matches TRBJ2-7 better. The CDR3 runs 14 residues. Looked up from germline, CDR1 is SGDLS and CDR2 is YYNGEE. The CDR3 loop reads CASSVDIGDYEQYF. The CDR3 region has the DNA TGTGCCAGCAGCGTAGATATCGGAGACTACGAGCAGTACTTC.

This chain links TRBV18 with TRBJ2-7; D unclear. Per germline, CDR1 KGHSH and CDR2 LQKENI. V lost 8 bases and J 3 bases, leaving 14 bases between the germline ends. CDR3 length equals 13 residues. The CDR3 region is CASTAGRIYEQYF. Written as DNA, the CDR3 is TGTGCCAGCACGGCCGGACGGATCTACGAGCAGTACTTC. Drawing the rest from reference TRBV18 and TRBJ2-7, the complete variable domain is NAGVMQNPRHLVRRRGQEARLRCSPMKGHSHVYWYRQLPEEGLKFMVYLQKENIIDESGMPKERFSAEFPKEGPSILRIQQVVRGDSAAYFCASTAGRIYEQYFGPGTRLTVT.

The table lists this clonotype with a few counts. The chain employs TRBV15 and TRBJ2-3; no reliable D call. The V gene's germline CDR1 is LNHNV and CDR2 YYDKDF (reference sequence). This CDR3 comprises 17 residues. V was clipped by 0 bases and J by 4 bases, with 17 bases between them. CDR3 sequence reads: CATSRDRDSPQADTQYF. The DNA for the CDR3 is TGTGCCACCAGCAGAGATCGCGACTCCCCTCAGGCAGATACGCAGTATTTT.

DNA of the CDR3: TGTGCCAGCAGTTACACTCTACTGCAAGAGACCCAGTACTTC. Encoded protein: CASSYTLLQETQYF. The J gene is TRBJ2-7, the V gene TRBV6-2 or TRBV6-3; no definite D call. The J call may be incorrect, as the DNA end agrees better with TRBJ2-5. CDR3 size: 14 residues. Germline-derived CDR1 and CDR2 are MNHEY and SVGEGT.

V is TRBV5-1 and J is TRBJ2-6; the D is unclear. The CDR3 length is 13 residues. Germline CDR1 is SGHRS and CDR2 is YFSETQ. V was trimmed by 5 bases and J by 4 bases, leaving 7 bases between them. DNA of the CDR3: TGCGCCAGCAGAGAGACGGGGGCCAACGTCCTGACTTTC. Its translation: CASRETGANVLTF.

This chain joins TRBV2 and TRBJ2-1; D may be TRBD2 (5 bases). V lost 4 bases to trimming and J lost 6 bases, with 13 bases between them. Germline loops: CDR1 SNHLY, CDR2 FYNNEI. The CDR3 is 14 amino acids. CDR3 sequence: CASSVGDYANEQFF. The CDR3 region has the DNA TGTGCCAGCAGTGTAGGTGACTACGCCAATGAGCAGTTCTTC.

This clonotype came up a few times. The chain has TRBV6-5 and TRBJ2-1; unclear D gene. Trimming stripped 6 bases from V and 9 bases from J, with 15 bases between. The CDR3 sequence is 13 residues long. CDR1 is MNHEY, CDR2 SVGAGI, per germline. The CDR3 DNA follows: TGTGCCAGCAGACCGGACCAACTGCTTGAGCAGTTCTTC. It specifies CASRPDQLLEQFF.

This chain joins TRBV5-1 and TRBJ1-2; 10 bases are a match to TRBD1. CDR1 is SGHRS and CDR2 is YFSETQ in the germline V gene. The CDR3 has 14 amino acids. J was trimmed by 7 bases and V by 1 base; bases with no gene match: 4. The CDR3 region has the DNA TGCGCCAGCAGCTTGACGGGACAGGGGATTGGCTACACCTTC. Translating gives CASSLTGQGIGYTF.

V usage is TRBV7-6 and J usage is TRBJ2-7; 11 bases align to TRBD2. With 5 bases clipped from V and 2 bases from J, the junction kept 14 bases outside the gene matches. This CDR3 region has 18 residues. Per germline, CDR1 SGHVS and CDR2 FNYEAQ. CDR3 residues: CASSRVSTTSGTPYEQYF. CDR3 nucleotides: TGTGCCAGCAGCCGCGTTAGTACGACTAGCGGGACGCCCTACGAGCAGTACTTC.

With regard to this clonotype: An end of the junction differs from the germline gene, which may be a read error. This chain connects TRBV20-1 to TRBJ1-2, with D possibly TRBD1 on 6 matching bases. This CDR3 has 14 amino acids. The germline V gene has CDR1 DFQATT and CDR2 SNEGSKA (reference sequence). The CDR3: CSAGETTGRTGYTF. CDR3 in DNA: TGCAGTGCTGGAGAAACGACAGGTCGGACTGGCTACACCTTC.

This clonotype was seen just once. The chain links TRBV5-1 to TRBJ2-5, with a weak D call TRBD1 (6 bases). This CDR3 spans 16 amino acids. Trimming pared 4 bases from V and 3 bases from J, leaving 19 bases between. Germline loops: CDR1 SGHRS, CDR2 YFSETQ. CDR3 protein: CASSPSDSTKEETQYF. The CDR3 region has the DNA TGCGCCAGCAGCCCCTCGGACAGTACAAAAGAAGAGACCCAGTACTTC.

The chain couples TRBV9 to TRBJ2-1; possible D gene TRBD1, 6 bases. Trimming shortened V by 1 base and J by 7 bases, and 9 bases separated the two germline ends. This CDR3 comprises 13 residues. Germline-derived CDR1 and CDR2 are SGDLS and YYNGEE. CDR3 in DNA: TGTGCCAGCAGCGTAACGGGGACAAATGAGCAGTTCTTC. Translating it yields CASSVTGTNEQFF.

The V gene is TRBV4-2, the J gene TRBJ2-2, with D possibly matching TRBD2 (5 bases). The V end lost 3 bases, the J end lost 6 bases, and 14 bases lay between the germline ends. Germline V gives CDR1 LGHNA, CDR2 YNFKEQ. This CDR3 is built from 15 residues. The CDR3 DNA follows: TGTGCCAGCAGCCAGGATGGACTCACCGCCGGGGAGCTGTTTTTT. The encoded protein is CASSQDGLTAGELFF.

This clonotype came up a few times. The chain employs TRBV11-1 and TRBJ1-4, with no clear D. This CDR3 is 16 amino acids long. The ends were cut back, 0 bases at V and 0 bases at J, with 8 bases in the middle. From germline, CDR1 is SGHAT and CDR2 FQDESV (reference sequence). The CDR3 DNA reads as TGTGCCAGCAGCTTAGCACAGACCGCAACTAATGAAAAACTGTTTTTT. As protein: CASSLAQTATNEKLFF.

CDR3 bases: TGTGCCAGCAGCCCGGGGCCTTCCCAAGAGACCCAGTACTTC. Translated: CASSPGPSQETQYF. V is TRBV7-6 and J is TRBJ2-5, with D tentatively TRBD1 or TRBD2 (5 bases each). The germline V gene has CDR1 SGHVS and CDR2 FNYEAQ. V was trimmed by 5 bases and J by 1 base, leaving 11 bases between them. The CDR3 is 14 amino acids.